The clone carrying this T cell receptor (beta chain) turned up a few times. These data belong to a study of regulatory T cells in long-lasting Graves disease. The time point is: newly diagnosed GD, antithyroid drugs for less than 3 months. Making the TCR library involved RNA that had been extracted from PBMCs. The source of the patients was an endocrinology department in Xi'an, China. This CDR3 comprises 16 residues. After removal of 4 bases from V and 6 bases from J, the junction contained 11 bases not matched to a gene. The germline V gene encodes CDR1 MNHEY and CDR2 SVGAGI. CDR3-region Arm-PCR and iRepertoire HTBI primers produced the TCR beta libraries. TCRdb re-derived calls from the multiplex PCR reads in MiXCR, one entry per CDR3 protein. The sample includes hundreds of thousands of distinct CDR3 sequences, about 14% of them seen just once. These records were also assigned to another study, of T cells in Graves' hyperthyroidism and ophthalmopathy. That source reports: Peripheral blood also featured most of the thyroid clonotypes expanded above 0.001.

The sequence was obtained from a man younger than 45 with Graves disease. The genes are TRBV6-5 and TRBJ2-7, with 11 bases matching TRBD2. The starting material was peripheral blood mononuclear cells (PBMCs), obtained at new diagnosis, from a patient treated with antithyroid drugs. The CDR3 sequence: CASSLSRASGRSEQYF. CDR3 coding DNA: TGTGCCAGCAGTTTGTCTAGGGCTAGCGGGAGGTCCGAGCAGTACTTC.